Following are 28 T cell receptor beta chains from one sample sequenced in a study of early stage breast cancer tumors. The protocol was immunoSEQ multiplex PCR, while the TCRdb copy is restricted to in-frame clones and leaves out a portion. The data show 25,000 to 30,000 clones, with under 75% seen just once and around a third held by the top ten. Material for sequencing was blood. Source of these receptors: a person aged 45-65 years with breast cancer.

The J gene is TRBJ1-5, the V gene TRBV4-2, with no clear D. This CDR3 region has 14 residues. Germline-derived CDR1 and CDR2 are LGHNA and YNFKEQ. The V end was cut by 0 bases, the J end by 1 base, with 4 bases between. The CDR3 spells CASSQDRSNQPQHF. DNA of the CDR3: TGTGCCAGCAGCCAAGACAGGAGCAATCAGCCCCAGCATTTT.

The chain joins TRBV28 to TRBJ1-3; D is possibly TRBD1 (6 bases). The germline V gene encodes CDR1 MDHEN and CDR2 SYDVKM. The CDR3 loop spans 15 amino acids. The ends were cut back, 4 bases at V and 5 bases at J, with 15 bases in the middle. Here the CDR3 reads CASSSPQGRRNTIYF. The DNA of the CDR3 is TGTGCCAGCAGTTCCCCACAGGGTAGGAGAAACACCATATATTTT. Using reference TRBV28 and TRBJ1-3 for the parts outside the CDR3, the full variable domain is DVKVTQSSRYLVKRTGEKVFLECVQDMDHENMFWYRQDPGLGLRLIYFSYDVKMKEKGDIPEGYSVSREKKERFSLILESASTNQTSMYLCASSSPQGRRNTIYFGEGSWLTVV.

Within the sample, this clone is medium-sized (0.01 to 0.1%). This chain uses TRBV19 with TRBJ2-7, with 7 bases fitting TRBD2. Trimming took 5 bases from V and 6 from J; bases not matched to a gene: 7. This CDR3 spans 13 amino acids. Germline-derived CDR1 and CDR2 are LNHDA and SQIVND (reference sequence). The CDR3 bases are TGTGCCAGTAGTCCAGCGGGACTTCGCGAGCAGTACTTC. Protein sequence: CASSPAGLREQYF.

The J gene is TRBJ2-3, the V gene TRBV4-1; 9 bases align to TRBD2. The J segment lost 4 bases and the V segment lost 0 bases, leaving 17 bases of the junction unmatched. Germline V gene lookup returns CDR1 MGHRA and CDR2 YSYEKL. The CDR3 consists of 20 residues. The CDR3 sequence is CASSQDRLAVDLLGADTQYF. CDR3 sequence (DNA): TGCGCCAGCAGCCAAGACAGACTAGCGGTAGACCTCCTTGGGGCAGATACGCAGTATTTT.

This sequence joins TRBV7-3 and TRBJ1-1, with D unresolved. In germline, CDR1 is SGHTA, CDR2 FQGTGA. Trimming cost V 5 bases and J 5 bases, with 15 bases left between them. The CDR3 length is 14 residues. The CDR3 spells CASSLTESVTEAFF. DNA for the CDR3: TGTGCCAGCAGCCTGACCGAGTCGGTTACTGAAGCTTTCTTT.

The J gene is TRBJ2-7, the V gene TRBV27; 13 bases are a match to TRBD2. CDR3 length equals 15 residues. Per germline, CDR1 MNHEY and CDR2 SMNVEV (reference sequence). V was pared by 9 bases and J by 7 bases, with 12 bases of the junction left unmatched. The DNA of the CDR3 is TGTGCCAGTTCTAAGTCGGGACTAGCGGGATGGGAGCAGTACTTC. Amino acids: CASSKSGLAGWEQYF.

A word on this clone: A read error may produce the germline difference seen at one junction end. The chain recombines TRBV4-1 with TRBJ2-7, with 16 bases identical to TRBD2. In germline, CDR1 is MGHRA, CDR2 YSYEKL. This CDR3 comprises 17 residues. CDR3 sequence reads: CASSQDTPGLAGGPDNF. In DNA, the CDR3 is TGCGCCAGCAGCCAAGATACCCCGGGACTAGCGGGAGGGCCGGACAACTTC.

In its sample, this clone was seen a few times. The V gene is TRBV5-6, the J gene TRBJ2-4; 9 positions match TRBD2. Germline V gene lookup returns CDR1 SGHDT and CDR2 YYEEEE. The CDR3 runs to 14 residues. With 6 bases clipped from V and 7 bases from J, the junction kept 8 bases outside the gene matches. CDR3 DNA sequence: TGTGCCAGCAATCTGGCGGGAGGGTGGAACATTCAGTACTTC. Encoded protein: CASNLAGGWNIQYF.

Remarks on this clone: One end of the junction varies from germline; a read error may be responsible. V and J are TRBV7-7 and TRBJ2-5; D may be TRBD1 or TRBD2 (5 bases each). The CDR3 totals 15 residues. Germline V gene data show CDR1 as SSHAT and CDR2 as FNYEAQ (reference sequence). The CDR3: CASSLGTTAQETQYF. The CDR3 DNA sequence: TGTGCTAGCAGCTTAGGGACCACAGCCCAAGAGACCCAGTACTTC.

Only a few counts were recorded for this clone. The chain uses TRBV25-1 and TRBJ2-4; 8 bases are a match to TRBD1. Unmatched junction bases numbered 4, after V lost 3 bases and J lost 6 bases. The germline CDR1 and CDR2 sequences are MGHDK and SYGVNS. This CDR3 has 14 residues. CDR3 sequence (DNA): TGTGCCAGCAGTGATTCAGGGGGCAGAAACATTCAGTACTTC. It translates to CASSDSGGRNIQYF.

This sequence joins TRBV19 and TRBJ2-3; either TRBD1 or TRBD2 may fit D (5 bases each). Germline CDR1 reads LNHDA; CDR2 reads SQIVND (reference sequence). CDR3 length equals 15 residues. V lost 8 bases to trimming and J lost 4 bases, with 19 bases between them. CDR3 DNA sequence: TGTGCCAGTGACCCCAGCGGTCTGGGGCCAGATACGCAGTATTTT. It is translated as CASDPSGLGPDTQYF.

The chain is built from TRBV7-3 and TRBJ1-1; 7 positions match TRBD1. The CDR3 runs 16 residues. CDR1 SGHTA and CDR2 FQGTGA come from the germline V gene. Losses at the gene ends were 0 bases for V and 0 bases for J; bases not matched to a gene: 4. The CDR3 DNA follows: TGTGCCAGCAGCTTAACAGGGGGCAAGATGAACACTGAAGCTTTCTTT. Translating gives CASSLTGGKMNTEAFF.

This chain uses TRBV30 with TRBJ1-2; D is unclear. The V gene lost 1 base and the J gene lost 5 bases, with 11 bases spanning the gap. The CDR3 has 13 residues. CDR1 and CDR2 (germline): GTSNPN, SVGIG (reference sequence). The CDR3 DNA follows: TGTGCCTGGAGTGCTAATAGGGCATATGGCTACACCTTC. Translated: CAWSANRAYGYTF.

By sample share, this clone is medium-sized. The V call is TRBV29-1, the J call TRBJ1-2; 8 bases map to TRBD1. Germline assignment: CDR1 SQVTM and CDR2 ANQGSEA. The CDR3 length is 12 residues. V trimming: 5 bases; J trimming: 6 bases; junction bases outside the gene matches: 5. The CDR3: CSVRQGRDGYTF. The CDR3 bases are TGCAGCGTTCGACAGGGGAGGGATGGCTACACCTTC.

This chain connects TRBV14 to TRBJ1-2, with D possibly being TRBD1 (5 bases). Germline-derived CDR1 and CDR2 are SGHDN and FVKESK. V lost 0 bases and J lost 2, with 13 bases in between. The CDR3 runs 16 residues. The CDR3 here is CASSQDRGRANYGYTF. The CDR3 DNA follows: TGTGCCAGCAGCCAAGATCGGGGGAGAGCAAACTATGGCTACACCTTC.

The DNA for the CDR3 is TGTGCCAGTAGTATAGTTGGACAGGGCGATCAGCCCCAGCATTTT. The encoded protein is CASSIVGQGDQPQHF. The gene calls are TRBV19 and TRBJ1-5; 8 bases agree with TRBD1. This CDR3 is built from 15 residues. V was clipped by 1 base and J by 5 bases; unmatched bases: 4. Germline CDR1 and CDR2: LNHDA and SQIVND (reference sequence).

CDR3 nucleotides: TGTGCCAGCAGCTTTCGAGGGCAACAGCAGTACTTC. It encodes CASSFRGQQQYF. The rearrangement links TRBV5-6 to TRBJ2-7, with D possibly matching TRBD2 (5 bases). Germline V lookup: CDR1 SGHDT, CDR2 YYEEEE. V shed 2 bases and J shed 8 bases, with 11 bases lying between them. The CDR3 contains 12 residues.

The V call is TRBV5-6, the J call TRBJ1-2, with D possibly matching TRBD1 (5 bases). Germline CDR1 and CDR2: SGHDT and YYEEEE. The CDR3 has 15 residues. Trimming removed 9 bases at V and 1 base at J, with 19 bases between. CDR3 region: CATLRRGQGNYGYTF. In DNA, the CDR3 is TGTGCCACCCTACGGAGGGGCCAGGGTAACTATGGCTACACCTTC.

This clone was seen more than once but under ten times. At one boundary the junction diverges from the germline segment, which might be a read error. The chain combines TRBV7-7 with TRBJ2-3, with 8 bases lining up with TRBD1. The CDR3 contains 14 residues. Germline CDR1 is SSHAT and CDR2 is FNYEAQ (reference sequence). The CDR3 DNA reads TGTGCTAGCAGCTTAGGGACAGGCTTAGATACGCAGTATTTT. Translated: CASSLGTGLDTQYF.

This chain links TRBV9 with TRBJ2-3; 12 bases map to TRBD2. Germline loops: CDR1 SGDLS, CDR2 YYNGEE. V gave up 4 bases and J gave up 4 bases; unmatched junction bases: 1. This CDR3 has 14 residues. The CDR3 region has the DNA TGTGCCAGCAGCCGACTAGCGGGGGCAGATACGCAGTATTTT. Amino acid sequence: CASSRLAGADTQYF.

The chain carries TRBV6-5 and TRBJ2-5; no clear D. The CDR3 is 12 residues long. Germline CDR1 is MNHEY and CDR2 is SVGAGI. The germline V and J ends were trimmed by 7 bases and 7 bases, with 13 bases remaining between them. In DNA, the CDR3 is TGTGCCAGCACCCGGACCTCGGGGACCCAGTACTTC. Its protein is CASTRTSGTQYF.

The chain carries TRBV27 and TRBJ2-4, with D possibly matching TRBD2 (8 bases). The CDR3 length is 18 residues. Trimming took 6 bases from V and 6 from J, leaving 27 bases between them. Germline assignment: CDR1 MNHEY and CDR2 SMNVEV (reference sequence). The CDR3 protein is CASSSGDSQWTSLNIQYF. The CDR3 DNA reads as TGTGCCAGCAGCTCGGGGGACAGTCAGTGGACTAGCCTAAACATTCAGTACTTC.

This clone has only one observation. V usage is TRBV6-5 and J usage is TRBJ2-4; D unclear. CDR1 and CDR2 from the germline V gene are MNHEY and SVGAGI. CDR3 length: 13 amino acids. The V gene lost 8 bases and the J gene lost 1 base, with 9 bases spanning the gap. CDR3 sequence reads: CASALGAKNIQYF. The CDR3 bases are TGTGCCAGCGCCCTCGGGGCCAAAAACATTCAGTACTTC.

CDR3 sequence reads: CASSSTSGSSYEQYF. CDR3 nucleotide sequence: TGTGCCAGCAGTTCGACTAGCGGGAGCTCCTACGAGCAGTACTTC. The V gene is TRBV6-5, the J gene TRBJ2-7, with 12 bases identical to TRBD2. Germline V gene sequence: CDR1 MNHEY, CDR2 SVGAGI. V shed 4 bases and J 0 bases; nucleotides not matched to a gene: 1. The CDR3 extends over 15 amino acids.

This clone appeared once. This chain joins TRBV30 and TRBJ2-3; D perhaps matches TRBD2 (6 bases). This CDR3 contains 20 residues. V lost 2 bases and J lost 0, with 27 bases in between. CDR1 is GTSNPN, CDR2 SVGIG, per germline (reference sequence). Here the CDR3 DNA reads TGTGCCTGGAGTTCCTGGACTACGTCCTTTGAGCTCTCTAGCACAGATACGCAGTATTTT. Amino acids: CAWSSWTTSFELSSTDTQYF.

The CDR3 coding sequence is TGTGCCAGCAGCTTAGATTGGCAGAGTGGAGGCTACACCTTC. Its protein product is CASSLDWQSGGYTF. The genes are TRBV7-2 and TRBJ1-2; no definite D call. Trimming removed 1 base at V and 8 bases at J, with 14 bases between. CDR1 SGHTA and CDR2 FQGNSA come from the germline V gene. CDR3 length: 14 residues.

This chain links TRBV19 with TRBJ2-3; D is perhaps TRBD1 (6 bases). Germline loops: CDR1 LNHDA, CDR2 SQIVND (reference sequence). This CDR3 spans 13 amino acids. Trimming stripped 10 bases from V and 2 bases from J, with 13 bases between. The CDR3: CATQGRITDTQYF. DNA of the CDR3: TGTGCCACTCAGGGGCGGATCACAGATACGCAGTATTTT. Full variable domain (remainder filled in from reference TRBV19 and TRBJ2-3): DGGITQSPKYLFRKEGQNVTLSCEQNLNHDAMYWYRQDPGQGLRLIYYSQIVNDFQKGDIAEGYSVSREKKESFPLTVTSAQKNPTAFYLCATQGRITDTQYFGPGTRLTVL.

The rearrangement links TRBV7-9 to TRBJ2-7; a possible D gene is TRBD1 (6 bases). The germline V gene encodes CDR1 SEHNR and CDR2 FQNEAQ (reference sequence). The V and J ends lost 3 bases and 2 bases respectively, with 14 bases between them. The CDR3 extends over 15 amino acids. The CDR3 sequence is CASSLGDGQTYEQYF. CDR3 DNA: TGTGCCAGCAGCTTGGGGGACGGACAGACCTACGAGCAGTACTTC.